Below, 24 T cell receptor beta chains from the same sample are listed, as sequenced in a study of identical twins. One entry per CDR3 protein, called by TCRdb with MiXCR from the 5' RACE reads. The data contain nearly 900,000 distinct CDR3 sequences, around 12% of them singletons. Another study also made use of these data, one on yellow fever vaccine responses in identical twins.

Input material: PBMCs. All receptors derive from a woman aged 18-35 years in good health.

The chain couples TRBV5-1 to TRBJ2-4; tentative D call: TRBD2 (6 bases). CDR3 length: 17 residues. V dropped 3 bases and J dropped 2 bases, with 18 bases sitting between them. Germline CDR1 SGHRS, CDR2 YFSETQ. Here the CDR3 DNA reads TGCGCCAGCAGCTACAATGGAGGAGGGAATTCCAAAAACATTCAGTACTTC. It codes for CASSYNGGGNSKNIQYF.

This clonotype has a handful of counts. V usage is TRBV4-1 and J usage is TRBJ1-1, with 7 nucleotides matching TRBD1. The germline V gene has CDR1 MGHRA and CDR2 YSYEKL. The CDR3 has 14 residues. Trimming cost V 1 base and J 5 bases; bases outside gene matches: 4. The CDR3 here is CASSQARDRTEAFF. CDR3 sequence (DNA): TGCGCCAGCAGCCAAGCCCGGGACAGAACTGAAGCTTTCTTT.

The J gene is TRBJ2-3, the V gene TRBV6-2 or TRBV6-3; 8 positions agree with TRBD1. The junction had 8 bases not matched to a gene; V was cut back by 4 bases and J by 5 bases. The CDR3 runs 15 residues. CDR1 and CDR2 from the germline V gene are MNHEY and SVGEGT. CDR3 nucleotides: TGTGCCAGCAGTTCCATGGACAGGGTGTTAGATACGCAGTATTTT. It yields the protein CASSSMDRVLDTQYF.

The sample holds many counts of this clonotype. The chain recombines TRBV12-3 or TRBV12-4 with TRBJ2-1, with 8 bases that match TRBD2. The CDR3 length is 15 residues. V shed 8 bases, J shed 6 bases, and the junction held 12 bases outside the gene matches. CDR3 coding DNA: TGTGCCAGCGTCCGGTCCTCCAGCGGGAGCAATGAGCAGTTCTTC. As protein: CASVRSSSGSNEQFF.

The rearrangement links TRBV12-3 or TRBV12-4 to TRBJ1-4, with D perhaps matching TRBD1 (6 bases). V was pared by 5 bases and J by 2 bases, with 12 bases between. CDR3 length: 15 residues. Here the CDR3 reads CASSPGTPTNEKLFF. The CDR3 nucleotides are TGTGCCAGCAGTCCTGGGACACCTACTAATGAAAAACTGTTTTTT.

This clonotype was seen at least ten times. V gene TRBV7-2 combines with J gene TRBJ2-1; D may be TRBD1 or TRBD2 (6 bases each). The V end lost 2 bases, the J end lost 2 bases, and 10 bases lay between the germline ends. The germline CDR1 and CDR2 sequences are SGHTA and FQGNSA. The CDR3 extends over 15 amino acids. The CDR3 loop is CASSLKGGPYNEQFF. The CDR3 DNA sequence: TGTGCCAGCAGCTTAAAGGGGGGCCCCTACAATGAGCAGTTCTTC. Based on the CDR3 plus reference TRBV7-2 and TRBJ2-1, the full variable domain is GAGVSQSPSNKVTEKGKDVELRCDPISGHTALYWYRQSLGQGLEFLIYFQGNSAPDKSGLPSDRFSAERTGGSVSTLTIQRTQQEDSAVYLCASSLKGGPYNEQFFGPGTRLTVL.

The chain couples TRBV12-3 or TRBV12-4 to TRBJ2-2; D possibly corresponds to TRBD2 (6 bases). This CDR3 comprises 17 residues. Trimming shortened V by 2 bases and J by 5 bases, and 18 bases separated the two germline ends. In DNA form, the CDR3 reads TGTGCCAGCAGTTTAACCCCGCCGGGACTCGGAACCGGGGAGCTGTTTTTT. Its protein product is CASSLTPPGLGTGELFF.

This clonotype has a handful of counts. The chain joins TRBV3-1 to TRBJ2-1; 12 bases align to TRBD2. The V gene's germline CDR1 is LGHDT and CDR2 YNNKEL (reference sequence). V shed 1 base, J shed 7 bases, and the junction held 8 bases outside the gene matches. The CDR3 runs to 17 residues. Here the CDR3 reads CASSQGRLAGDLNEQFF. The CDR3 nucleotides are TGTGCCAGCAGCCAAGGCCGACTAGCGGGAGACCTGAATGAGCAGTTCTTC.

This clonotype was counted only a few times. The rearrangement joins TRBV20-1 to TRBJ2-3; possibly TRBD2 for D (5 bases). Germline V lookup: CDR1 DFQATT, CDR2 SNEGSKA (reference sequence). V gave up 6 bases and J gave up 3 bases, with 10 bases separating them. The CDR3 sequence is 12 residues long. The CDR3 protein is CSASTRTDTQYF. Here the CDR3 DNA reads TGCAGTGCCTCCACTAGGACAGATACGCAGTATTTT.

This clonotype showed up just a few times. The chain joins TRBV4-2 to TRBJ2-2, with 12 bases lining up with TRBD2. Germline V gene data show CDR1 as LGHNA and CDR2 as YNFKEQ. J gave up 0 bases and V 1 base, and 12 bases lay outside the gene matches. The CDR3 runs to 21 residues. In DNA form, the CDR3 reads TGTGCCAGCAGCCAAGGTAGTGGACTAGCGGGACATAACACGAACACCGGGGAGCTGTTTTTT. It specifies CASSQGSGLAGHNTNTGELFF.

The J gene is TRBJ1-3, the V gene TRBV14, with D perhaps matching TRBD1 (5 bases). The CDR3 consists of 15 residues. V shed 4 bases and J shed 0 bases, with 10 bases lying between them. Germline V gene data show CDR1 as SGHDN and CDR2 as FVKESK. CDR3 nucleotides: TGTGCCAGCAGCCGGAGCGGGGCCTCTGGAAACACCATATATTTT. Its translation is CASSRSGASGNTIYF.

DNA for the CDR3: TGTGCCAGCAGCTTCAGGCGGACTTACAATGAGCAGTTCTTC. This gives the protein CASSFRRTYNEQFF. The chain combines TRBV13 with TRBJ2-1; possible D gene TRBD2, 5 bases. The CDR3 totals 14 residues. V was pared by 3 bases and J by 4 bases, with 10 bases between. Germline V gene lookup returns CDR1 PRHDT and CDR2 FYEKMQ (reference sequence). The entire variable domain, with the rest obtained from reference TRBV13 and TRBJ2-1, is as follows: AAGVIQSPRHLIKEKRETATLKCYPIPRHDTVYWYQQGPGQDPQFLISFYEKMQSDKGSIPDRFSAQQFSDYHSELNMSSLELGDSALYFCASSFRRTYNEQFFGPGTRLTVL.

The table lists this clonotype with a few counts. This sequence joins TRBV5-1 and TRBJ2-5; D is possibly TRBD1 or TRBD2 (5 bases each). The germline gives CDR1 SGHRS, CDR2 YFSETQ. The CDR3 has 14 residues. The V end lost 4 bases, the J end lost 4 bases, and 14 bases lay between the germline ends. CDR3 sequence: CASSGAGGGETQYF. Written as DNA, the CDR3 is TGCGCCAGCAGCGGGGCAGGAGGCGGAGAGACCCAGTACTTC.

The V gene is TRBV12-3 or TRBV12-4, the J gene TRBJ2-1, with D perhaps matching TRBD1 or TRBD2 (5 bases each). The CDR3 length is 16 residues. The V end lost 6 bases, the J end lost 0 bases, and 15 bases lay between the germline ends. CDR3 bases: TGTGCCAGCAGGGGGGTTGAAGCCGCCTCCTACAATGAGCAGTTCTTC. Residues: CASRGVEAASYNEQFF.

The CDR3 loop reads CSARDQGFNSPLHF. The CDR3 DNA reads TGCAGTGCTAGAGATCAAGGGTTCAATTCACCCCTCCACTTT. The chain joins TRBV20-1 to TRBJ1-6; unclear D gene. Germline CDR1 and CDR2: DFQATT and SNEGSKA (reference sequence). V dropped 0 bases and J dropped 7 bases, with 10 bases sitting between them. This CDR3 spans 14 amino acids.

This clonotype was observed many times. The CDR3 loop reads CSTRDRSSYEQYF. DNA for the CDR3: TGCAGCACCCGGGACAGGAGCTCCTACGAGCAGTACTTC. V usage is TRBV29-1 and J usage is TRBJ2-7, with 8 bases aligning to TRBD1. V lost 8 bases and J lost 0; bases outside the gene matches: 6. CDR3 length: 13 residues. CDR1 SQVTM and CDR2 ANQGSEA come from the germline V gene.

This clonotype has a handful of counts. The rearrangement joins TRBV20-1 to TRBJ2-3, with TRBD2 matching 8 bases. The germline V gene encodes CDR1 DFQATT and CDR2 SNEGSKA (reference sequence). The junction had 10 bases not matched to a gene; V was cut back by 3 bases and J by 2 bases. The CDR3 contains 16 residues. CDR3 DNA sequence: TGCAGTGCTAGTATCATGACTAGCGCGGCCACAGATACGCAGTATTTT. This gives the protein CSASIMTSAATDTQYF.

This clonotype came up a few times. The CDR3 DNA reads as TGTGCCAGCAACAATCCTGGCGGGGGGCCCACAGATACGCAGTATTTT. Protein sequence: CASNNPGGGPTDTQYF. V usage is TRBV5-6 and J usage is TRBJ2-3; 8 bases match TRBD2. CDR1 and CDR2 (germline): SGHDT, YYEEEE. The trim removed 6 bases at V and 2 bases at J, leaving 11 bases unmatched. The CDR3 runs 16 residues.

This clonotype was observed at least ten times. The rearrangement uses TRBV15 and TRBJ2-1; D is possibly TRBD2 (5 bases). The CDR3 is 14 residues long. Germline CDR1 reads LNHNV; CDR2 reads YYDKDF (reference sequence). V was trimmed by 3 bases and J by 7 bases, leaving 13 bases between them. CDR3: CATSSRDRINEQFF. The CDR3 nucleotides read TGTGCCACCAGCAGCCGGGATCGGATAAATGAGCAGTTCTTC.

This clonotype was counted only a few times. V usage is TRBV12-3 or TRBV12-4 and J usage is TRBJ2-7; D unclear. Trimming removed 1 base from V and 2 bases from J, with 15 bases in between. CDR3 length equals 16 residues. The CDR3 is CASSLVSRRYPYEQYF. The CDR3 nucleotides read TGTGCCAGCAGTTTAGTTAGCAGGCGTTACCCCTACGAGCAGTACTTC.

This sequence joins TRBV28 and TRBJ2-1; TRBD2 agrees at 7 bases. Germline CDR1 and CDR2: MDHEN and SYDVKM. CDR3 length equals 15 residues. J lost 7 bases, V lost 7 bases, and 13 bases had no gene match. The CDR3 bases are TGTGCCAGCAATGGTGGGGGAGGGCCGCAGAATGAGCAGTTCTTC. Its translation: CASNGGGGPQNEQFF. The whole variable domain, filled in from reference TRBV28 and TRBJ2-1, reads DVKVTQSSRYLVKRTGEKVFLECVQDMDHENMFWYRQDPGLGLRLIYFSYDVKMKEKGDIPEGYSVSREKKERFSLILESASTNQTSMYLCASNGGGGPQNEQFFGPGTRLTVL.

This clonotype has more than one count but fewer than ten. The chain recombines TRBV5-1 with TRBJ2-1, with D perhaps matching TRBD1 (6 bases). The CDR3 runs to 15 residues. Germline CDR1 SGHRS, CDR2 YFSETQ. The V gene lost 0 bases and the J gene lost 7 bases, with 14 bases spanning the gap. CDR3 region: CASSLVGGQGNEQFF. CDR3 nucleotide sequence: TGCGCCAGCAGCTTGGTAGGTGGGCAGGGGAATGAGCAGTTCTTC.

The chain uses TRBV4-1 and TRBJ1-5; TRBD1 matches at 8 bases. J was trimmed by 4 bases and V by 4 bases; bases with no gene match: 12. The CDR3 totals 17 residues. CDR1 is MGHRA, CDR2 YSYEKL, per germline. The CDR3 sequence: CASSPSGATGANQPQHF. As DNA, the CDR3 is TGCGCCAGCAGCCCGAGCGGGGCGACAGGGGCGAATCAGCCCCAGCATTTT.

The chain couples TRBV11-2 to TRBJ2-5; 11 bases match TRBD2. The V gene end was trimmed by 5 bases and the J gene end by 1 base; junction bases not matched to a gene: 3. In germline, CDR1 is SGHAT, CDR2 FQNNGV. CDR3 length equals 15 residues. The CDR3 region is CASSRLAGFQETQYF. The DNA for the CDR3 is TGTGCCAGCAGCCGACTAGCGGGATTCCAAGAGACCCAGTACTTC.